The rows below give T cell receptor beta chains drawn from one sample of a study of beta chain features in type 1 diabetes. TCRdb's copy holds only in-frame clones and misses some; the assay was immunoSEQ multiplex PCR. The data show some 360,000 clones, over 9% seen once. The source material was central memory CD4+ T cells from blood. The receptors originated from a man aged 25-40 years with type 1 diabetes. CDR3s include the opening cysteine and the closing phenylalanine or tryptophan. Fields, in order: clone size, V gene, J gene, D gene, CDR3 DNA, CDR3 protein. The D gene is left open where the match is weak. A clone size is listed for some rows: how often the clone was seen (once, few, many), or a class if it is expanded.

size: .; V: TRBV28; J: TRBJ1-1; D: .; DNA: TGTGCCAGCAGTTCCTGGGACGGCAGAATGAACACTGAAGCTTTCTTT; CDR3: CASSSWDGRMNTEAFF
size: .; V: TRBV7-3; J: TRBJ2-7; D: TRBD2; DNA: TGTGCCAGCAGCTTAAGTACCGAGACTAGCGGGTATCAAGTTTACGAGCAGTACTTC; CDR3: CASSLSTETSGYQVYEQYF
size: many; V: TRBV14; J: TRBJ2-7; D: .; DNA: TGTGCCAGCAGCCAAGCCTACGAGCAGTACTTC; CDR3: CASSQAYEQYF
size: .; V: TRBV14; J: TRBJ2-7; D: TRBD2; DNA: TGTGCCAGCAGCCAAGCTCTAGCGGGAATTCGTCAGCGGCAGTACTTC; CDR3: CASSQALAGIRQRQYF
size: .; V: TRBV2; J: TRBJ1-5; D: .; DNA: TGTGCCAGCAGCCCCGACAGGAATCAGCCCCAGCATTTT; CDR3: CASSPDRNQPQHF
size: few; V: TRBV5-1; J: TRBJ2-5; D: .; DNA: TGCGCCAGCAGCTTGGCCAGCTTCCGGGAGACCCAGTACTTC; CDR3: CASSLASFRETQYF
size: few; V: TRBV7-2; J: TRBJ1-1; D: .; DNA: TGTGCCAGCAGCGTTGACCTTGGGACCTCGGCTTTCTTT; CDR3: CASSVDLGTSAFF
size: .; V: TRBV11-2; J: TRBJ1-5; D: TRBD1; DNA: TGTGCCAGCAGCCTAGGGACAGGGTATAATCAGCCCCAGCATTTT; CDR3: CASSLGTGYNQPQHF
size: many; V: TRBV10-3; J: TRBJ2-5; D: .; DNA: TGTGCCATCGGGAACAGGGTAGGAGAGACCCAGTACTTC; CDR3: CAIGNRVGETQYF
size: .; V: TRBV28; J: TRBJ2-7; D: .; DNA: TGTGCCAGCAGCCCGGTAGGACCCGTTTACGAGCAGTACTTC; CDR3: CASSPVGPVYEQYF
size: few; V: TRBV7-2; J: TRBJ2-1; D: TRBD1; DNA: TGTGCCAGCAGCCCCCGACAGGGAAACAATGAGCAGTTCTTC; CDR3: CASSPRQGNNEQFF
size: few; V: TRBV5-4; J: TRBJ2-7; D: TRBD2; DNA: TGTGCCAGCAGCAAAGGGACTAGCGGAGACTACGAGCAGTACTTC; CDR3: CASSKGTSGDYEQYF
size: few; V: TRBV28; J: TRBJ2-1; D: TRBD1; DNA: TGTGCCAGCAGTTTATTACGACAGGGTGGTCGGGTGGAAGGGCAGTTCTTC; CDR3: CASSLLRQGGRVEGQFF